What follows is one TCR beta chain and its context. Only in-frame clones appear in the TCRdb table, and some are missing; sequencing was by immunoSEQ multiplex PCR. The table records 250,000 to 300,000 clones, around 88% of them present only once. These data belong to a study of blood T cell repertoires in COVID-19. Overall study: T cells, B-cell-depleted T cells, or PBMCs provided the cDNA or gDNA that served as material.

The J segment lost 7 bases and the V segment lost 6 bases, leaving 9 bases of the junction unmatched. This CDR3 contains 13 residues. Germline assignment: CDR1 SQVTM and CDR2 ANQGSEA. The sequenced sample consisted of peripheral blood. The TCR sequence derives from an elderly man with acute or convalescent COVID-19. This chain uses TRBV29-1 with TRBJ1-5; 7 bases are shared with TRBD1. The CDR3 region is CSVLTGAGQPQHF. For the CDR3, the DNA is TGCAGCGTACTCACAGGGGCGGGACAGCCCCAGCATTTT.